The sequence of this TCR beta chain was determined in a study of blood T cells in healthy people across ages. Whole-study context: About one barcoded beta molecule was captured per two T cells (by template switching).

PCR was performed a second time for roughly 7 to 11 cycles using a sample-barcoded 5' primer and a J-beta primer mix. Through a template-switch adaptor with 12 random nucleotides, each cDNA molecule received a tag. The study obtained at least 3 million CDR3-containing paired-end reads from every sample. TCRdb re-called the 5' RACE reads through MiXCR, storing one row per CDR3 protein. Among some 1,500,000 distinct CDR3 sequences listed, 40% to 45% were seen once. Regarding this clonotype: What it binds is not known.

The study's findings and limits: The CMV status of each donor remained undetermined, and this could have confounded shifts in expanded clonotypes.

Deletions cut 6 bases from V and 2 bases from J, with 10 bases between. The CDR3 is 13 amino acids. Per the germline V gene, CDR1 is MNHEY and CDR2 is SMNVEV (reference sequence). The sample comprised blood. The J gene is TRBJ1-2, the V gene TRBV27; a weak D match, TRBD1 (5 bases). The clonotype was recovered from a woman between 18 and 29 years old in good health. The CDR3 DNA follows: TGTGCCAGCAGGTTCAGGGAGAACTATGGCTACACCTTC. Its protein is CASRFRENYGYTF.